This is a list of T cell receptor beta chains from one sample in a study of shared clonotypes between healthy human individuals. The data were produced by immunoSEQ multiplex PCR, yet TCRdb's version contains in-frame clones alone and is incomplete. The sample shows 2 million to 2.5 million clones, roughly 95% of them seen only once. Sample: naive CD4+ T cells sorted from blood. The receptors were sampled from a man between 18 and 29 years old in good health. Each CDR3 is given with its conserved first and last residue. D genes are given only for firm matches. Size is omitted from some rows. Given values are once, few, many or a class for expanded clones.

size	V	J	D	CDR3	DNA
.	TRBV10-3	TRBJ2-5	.	CAISESRGQETQYF	TGTGCCATCAGTGAGTCTCGGGGGCAAGAGACCCAGTACTTC
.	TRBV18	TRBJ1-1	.	CASQRTDENTEAFF	TGTGCCAGCCAAAGGACAGATGAAAACACTGAAGCTTTCTTT
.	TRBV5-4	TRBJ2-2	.	CASSHQGRNAGELFF	TGTGCCAGCAGCCACCAGGGGAGGAATGCCGGGGAGCTGTTTTTT
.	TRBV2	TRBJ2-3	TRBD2	CASNRLAGPSTDTQYF	TGTGCCAGCAACCGCCTAGCGGGGCCTAGCACAGATACGCAGTATTTT
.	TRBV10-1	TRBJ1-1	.	CASSETNRDTEAFF	TGCGCCAGCAGTGAGACTAACAGGGACACTGAAGCTTTCTTT
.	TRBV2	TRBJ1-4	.	CASSEDGRDNEKLFF	TGTGCCAGCAGTGAAGACGGCAGGGATAATGAAAAACTGTTTTTT
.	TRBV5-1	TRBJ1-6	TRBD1	CASSLKPGQDDSPLHF	TGCGCCAGCAGCCTTAAACCGGGACAGGATGATTCACCCCTCCACTTT
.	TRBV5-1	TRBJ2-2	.	CASSLEAGQAGELFF	TGCGCCAGCAGCTTGGAAGCAGGGCAAGCCGGGGAGCTGTTTTTT
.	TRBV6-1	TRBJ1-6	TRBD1	CASSGQGYSPLHF	TGTGCCAGCTCGGGACAGGGTTATTCACCCCTCCACTTT
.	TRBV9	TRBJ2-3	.	CASSVGTRGTDTQYF	TGTGCCAGCAGCGTAGGGACCCGGGGCACAGATACGCAGTATTTT
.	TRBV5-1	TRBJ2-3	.	CASSQQGTDTQYF	TGCGCCAGCAGTCAACAGGGCACAGATACGCAGTATTTT
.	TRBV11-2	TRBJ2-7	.	CASSLEDINRAHEQYF	TGTGCCAGCAGCTTAGAGGATATAAACAGGGCCCACGAGCAGTACTTC
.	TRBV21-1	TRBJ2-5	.	CASSKLGEDEVETQYF	TGTGCCAGCAGCAAATTAGGGGAAGATGAAGTGGAGACCCAGTACTTC
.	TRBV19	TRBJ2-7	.	CASSIEFSYEQYF	TGTGCCAGTAGTATAGAGTTCTCCTACGAGCAGTACTTC
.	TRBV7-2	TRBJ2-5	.	CASSLVSGGSFGETQYF	TGTGCCAGCAGCTTAGTCTCAGGAGGGAGTTTCGGTGAGACCCAGTACTTC
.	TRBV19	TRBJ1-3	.	CASQGGGLPGNTIYF	TGTGCCAGCCAAGGGGGGGGCCTCCCTGGAAACACCATATATTTT
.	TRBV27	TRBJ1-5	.	CASSLSAGAVGNQPQHF	TGTGCCAGCAGTTTATCCGCAGGGGCGGTGGGCAATCAGCCCCAGCATTTT
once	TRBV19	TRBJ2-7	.	CASSRGVGSYEQYF	TGTGCCAGTAGCAGGGGAGTCGGCTCCTACGAGCAGTACTTC
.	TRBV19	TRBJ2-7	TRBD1	CASSPGTVGYEQYF	TGTGCCAGTAGTCCCGGGACAGTCGGCTACGAGCAGTACTTC
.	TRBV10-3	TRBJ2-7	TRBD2	CAISEGELAAYEQYF	TGTGCCATCAGTGAGGGGGAACTAGCGGCCTACGAGCAGTACTTC
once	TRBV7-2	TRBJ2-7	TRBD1	CASSLLRTGGGHEQYF	TGTGCCAGCAGCCTCTTACGGACAGGGGGAGGGCACGAGCAGTACTTC
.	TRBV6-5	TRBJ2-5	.	CASSPAQTQYF	TGTGCCAGCAGTCCGGCCCAAACCCAGTACTTC
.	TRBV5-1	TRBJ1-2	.	CASSLQGRDDGYTF	TGCGCCAGCAGCTTGCAGGGGCGGGATGATGGCTACACCTTC
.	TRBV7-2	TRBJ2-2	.	CASSKGRVNTGELFF	TGTGCCAGCAGTAAGGGGCGGGTGAACACCGGGGAGCTGTTTTTT
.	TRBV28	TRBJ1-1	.	CASRDRNTEAFF	TGTGCCAGCAGGGACAGGAACACTGAAGCTTTCTTT